This TCR beta chain came from a study of blood T cells in healthy people across ages (dated by TCRdb to about 2015). Regarding the study in general: In model experiments, template switching captured roughly one uniquely barcoded TCR beta cDNA molecule for every two T cells. The study analyzed two additional independent replicas of 1 million unique cDNA reads from the same blood draw for two donors, one aged 18 to 29 and one aged 80 or older. The study measured age-related changes in TCR beta repertoire diversity using deep sequencing normalized with unique cDNA molecular identifiers. The donors were split into four age groups: young (average around 16 years), middle-aged (around 40), aged (more than 60) and long-lived (approximately 80).

The CDR3 numbers 16 residues from cysteine through phenylalanine. Solely the CDR3 DNA is kept, with 48 bases framed from the first base. At the junction V is shortened by 3 bases and J by 5 bases, with 19 bases in between. The germline V gene provides CDR1 SGHTA and CDR2 FQGNSA. General findings and caveats noted by the study authors: Bulk unsorted PBMC profiling prevented conclusive comparison of naive and antigen-experienced compartments. Observed TCR beta diversity per million T cells fell roughly linearly with age, and a significant reduction was already apparent by age roughly 40. Because donor CMV infection status was unknown, age-related changes in expanded clonotypes were potentially confounded. Estimates of total diversity based on one million sequenced T cells were considered lower bounds and underestimates. Observed TCR beta diversity correlated strongly with the percentage of naive T cells measured by flow cytometry. Compared with the aged group, the long-lived group had more naive CD4+ T cells, fewer expanded clones and increased TCR diversity, suggesting age selection.

This clonotype has just a few counts. It lacks a known antigen. No much larger clonotype is one base removed from it; base qualities were not supplied. The roughly 39 donors, aged about 6 to 95 years, were systemically healthy Caucasian individuals from Russia. Each donor gave ten milliliters of peripheral blood, drawn into EDTA-treated Vacutainer tubes. Ficoll-Paque density-gradient centrifugation was used to isolate PBMCs, with at least 7 million per sample. Trizol reagent was used to extract total RNA from PBMCs, with at least 6 micrograms per sample. Naive CD45RAhigh/CD27high T cell percentages were measured by flow cytometry on a PBMC aliquot from every donor. The receptor library was made with 5' RACE. Sequencing instrument: Illumina HiSeq 2500. A second PCR of about 7 to 12 cycles was run with a J-beta primer mix and a sample-barcoded 5' primer. A unique molecular identifier was introduced onto each TCR beta cDNA molecule by a template-switch 5' adaptor carrying 12 random nucleotides. At least 2.5 million CDR3-containing paired-end reads were obtained from each sample. All of the RNA was converted into first-strand cDNA using the Mint cDNA synthesis kit, with a TRBC-specific oligonucleotide serving as the primer. After uracil-DNA glycosylase treatment, a first 18-cycle PCR used universal primers M1SS and BC2_uni_R on all cDNA. The authors' analysis ran thus. Each sample was normalized by randomly selecting 1 million high-quality reads, each carrying a distinct molecular identifier. Instead of being binned into consensus sequences, reads that shared molecular identifiers were thrown out. MiTCR, with a Q25 quality threshold and the strictest error-elimination algorithm, was used for CDR3 identification, clonotype clustering and error correction. A nonparametric unseen species model with Euler transformation was used to estimate lower-bound total TCR beta diversity. TCRdb reanalyzed the raw reads on its own, using fastp at Q25 for trimming and MiXCR for clone calling, and kept in-frame beta chains. When rows share a CDR3 protein, they turn into one entry using the most common DNA and genes. None of the V and J calls come from the authors' own analysis; TCRdb made them. The sample yields some 760,000 distinct CDR3 sequences; 20% to 30% were counted once. Of the sample, roughly 3.5% falls within the top ten clones.

Separately, the same data were catalogued under a study of T cells of mothers and their children. The second paper states: Nine systemically healthy Caucasian individuals, comprising three mothers and their six children, were included as donors. cDNA synthesis consumed the entire amount of extracted RNA, loaded at about 1.5 ug RNA in each 15 ul reaction. In the second PCR, the M1S primer added sample barcodes and 2-4 random nucleotides. Over 8.5 million TCR beta CDR3 reads were obtained for each mother, and approximately 3.2 million reads were obtained for each child. TCR recombination output is similarly shaped by thymic selection in related and unrelated pairs, with a minor effect exerted by inherited differences. Normalized repertoire overlap was always found to be slightly, but never significantly, higher in related mother-child pairs than in unrelated mother-child pairs. No persistent microchimeric T cell clones were found, with a detection sensitivity of 80 to 100 clones per million clonotypes. The study used deep NGS to compare TCR beta repertoires of mothers and children, seeking features distinguishing related mother-child pairs from unrelated individuals. On average, the children were about 10 +/- 4 years old, while the mothers were 40 +/- 4 years old. After adapter ligation with NEBNext reagents, the libraries were sequenced on Illumina HiSeq 2000 with 100+100 nt paired-end reads. To prevent cross-contamination, the mother and child libraries were prepared a month apart and were sequenced in separate runs. Between roughly 450,000 and 2,000,000 distinct TCR beta clonotypes were identified per donor. Naive TCR beta clonotypes were estimated from low-frequency clonotypes matched to each donor's FACS-determined naive share, without sorting.

The rearrangement combines TRBV7-2 with TRBJ2-5; the D gene is perhaps TRBD2, on 5 matching bases. The receptor was isolated from a boy aged 5-17 years in good health. The sample was blood. The CDR3 here reads CASSFPADTNVETQYF. The nucleotide sequence reads as follows: TGTGCCAGCAGCTTCCCAGCGGATACGAACGTGGAGACCCAGTACTTC.